This TCR beta chain was found in a study of graft-versus-host responses after intestinal transplantation. Study-wide results and caveats: GvH clonotypes were identified within recipient marrow, with a subset emerging first in ileum or blood.

Here immunoSEQ multiplex PCR was the method, and the copy in TCRdb shows in-frame clones only, minus some. The table has about 90,000 clones, 85% to 95% seen once. Comments on this clone: Its antigen is not known.

Germline values: CDR1 MNHEY, CDR2 SMNVEV (reference sequence). Losses at the gene ends were 1 base for V and 2 bases for J; bases not matched to a gene: 6. The CDR3 has 16 amino acids. This receptor was identified in a human donor who was the organ donor for an intestinal transplant. The input for sequencing was unstimulated CD8+ T cells sorted from spleen or lymph node cells, taken before transplant. The chain joins TRBV27 to TRBJ2-7; 9 positions agree with TRBD2. In nucleotides, the CDR3 is TGTGCCAGCAGTTTATTAGCGACTAGCGGAACCTACGAGCAGTACTTC. Residues: CASSLLATSGTYEQYF.